The source of this TCR beta chain is a study of CD8+ T cells in alopecia areata. The ends lost 0 bases at V and 6 bases at J; junction bases unmatched: 7. Germline CDR1 reads MGHRA; CDR2 reads YSYEKL. The CDR3 consists of 16 residues. Extracted RNA was reverse transcribed into cDNA, the sequencing template. Generated by immunoSEQ multiplex PCR, the TCRdb table keeps only in-frame clones and is missing some. This sample has about 180,000 clones, with approximately 62% found just once. The material was CD4+ T cells sorted from blood, obtained at week 0. This receptor was obtained from a human donor with alopecia areata. The chain is built from TRBV4-1 and TRBJ1-5; 8 bases are shared with TRBD1. The CDR3 here is CASSQEPGGATQPQHF. The CDR3 DNA reads TGCGCCAGCAGCCAAGAGCCAGGGGGCGCGACTCAGCCCCAGCATTTT.